One and the same sample provided the 24 T cell receptor beta chains below, sequenced in a study of post-analysis software for immune sequencing data (dated by TCRdb to about 2015). On the study overall, not on this receptor specifically: Roughly 5 TRBV segments, including TRBV5-6, TRBV5-1 and TRBV20-1, were significantly more frequent in patients than controls.

For these receptors, no antigen is known. The library relied on PCR. Sequencing instrument: Illumina HiSeq 2500. To reduce PCR and sequencing biases, unique molecular identifiers were incorporated into the TCR beta cDNA libraries. TCRdb took the public reads, trimmed them with fastp at Q25, ran MiXCR for clone calling and kept in-frame beta chains. Every distinct CDR3 protein forms one entry, paired with its most common genes and DNA. For this sample the table gives approximately 630,000 distinct CDR3 sequences, of which around 60% were detected only once. The top ten clones comprise 11% of the sample. Sample: blood. The source of these receptors is a girl aged 2-10 years with multiple sclerosis.

The chain carries TRBV6-2 or TRBV6-3 and TRBJ2-5; 9 bases are shared with TRBD1. V was clipped by 6 bases and J by 0 bases; unmatched bases: 5. The germline V gene encodes CDR1 MNHEY and CDR2 SVGEGT. This CDR3 has 15 residues. CDR3 amino acids: CASRTQGAYQETQYF. For the CDR3, the DNA is TGTGCCAGCAGGACACAGGGGGCGTACCAAGAGACCCAGTACTTC.

The chain combines TRBV6-2 or TRBV6-3 with TRBJ2-1; the D is unclear. The CDR3 spans 12 residues. Per germline, CDR1 MNHEY and CDR2 SVGEGT. V dropped 1 base and J dropped 9 bases, with 7 bases sitting between them. The CDR3 here is CASSYLRIEQFF. The CDR3 region has the DNA TGTGCCAGCAGTTACTTACGAATTGAGCAGTTCTTC.

The chain combines TRBV27 with TRBJ2-4; a weak D match, TRBD1 (5 bases). V was pared by 3 bases and J by 15 bases, with 18 bases between. The CDR3 is 13 residues long. CDR1 MNHEY and CDR2 SMNVEV come from the germline V gene (reference sequence). In DNA, the CDR3 is TGTGCCAGCAGTTTTGAAGGGGCCCGCATATTGTACTTC. Translation: CASSFEGARILYF.

This clonotype was recorded a few times. This rearrangement joins TRBV11-2 to TRBJ2-7, with 7 bases that match TRBD2. The germline gives CDR1 SGHAT, CDR2 FQNNGV. V was pared by 3 bases and J by 1 base, with 3 bases of the junction left unmatched. CDR3 length: 14 residues. The CDR3 here is CASSFQRGSYEQYF. The CDR3, as DNA: TGTGCCAGCAGCTTCCAGCGGGGTTCCTACGAGCAGTACTTC.

This chain joins TRBV20-1 and TRBJ2-5, with 11 positions matching TRBD1. CDR3 length equals 15 residues. Germline assignment: CDR1 DFQATT and CDR2 SNEGSKA (reference sequence). V trimming: 6 bases; J trimming: 2 bases; junction bases outside the gene matches: 8. DNA of the CDR3: TGCAGTGCCGGTCCGGGACAGGGGGGACAAGAGACCCAGTACTTC. This encodes CSAGPGQGGQETQYF.

The gene calls are TRBV9 and TRBJ2-3; TRBD2 might be the D (6 bases). Germline V gene sequence: CDR1 SGDLS, CDR2 YYNGEE. Trimming pared 2 bases from V and 0 bases from J, leaving 10 bases between. This CDR3 has 15 residues. CDR3 nucleotide sequence: TGTGCCAGCAGCGTCGATGGGACTAGCACAGATACGCAGTATTTT. This sequence encodes CASSVDGTSTDTQYF.

This clonotype was picked up a small number of times. This chain links TRBV10-3 with TRBJ2-1; possible D gene TRBD1, 6 bases. Germline values: CDR1 ENHRY, CDR2 SYGVKD. This CDR3 has 14 residues. V lost 2 bases to trimming and J lost 6 bases, with 11 bases between them. The CDR3 loop reads CAISETGNGNEQFF. In nucleotides, the CDR3 is TGTGCCATCAGTGAGACAGGGAATGGCAATGAGCAGTTCTTC.

CDR3 amino acids: CASSQERTSGYNEQFF. CDR3 DNA: TGTGCCAGCAGCCAAGAACGGACTAGCGGATACAATGAGCAGTTCTTC. The J gene is TRBJ2-1, the V gene TRBV4-2; 10 positions agree with TRBD2. Germline trimming cut 0 bases from V and 4 bases from J; bases unmatched to any gene: 3. The CDR3 runs 16 residues. The V gene's germline CDR1 is LGHNA and CDR2 YNFKEQ.

The rearrangement links TRBV5-4 to TRBJ2-3; 8 bases fit TRBD1. V trimming: 4 bases; J trimming: 5 bases; junction bases outside the gene matches: 6. The CDR3 sequence is 14 residues long. The V gene's germline CDR1 is SGHNT and CDR2 YYREEE (reference sequence). The CDR3 loop is CASSHSGGEDTQYF. As DNA, the CDR3 is TGTGCCAGCAGCCACTCAGGGGGCGAAGATACGCAGTATTTT.

This clonotype has a handful of counts. The chain links TRBV10-3 to TRBJ2-5; 7 bases line up with TRBD2. The CDR3 has 14 residues. Germline-derived CDR1 and CDR2 are ENHRY and SYGVKD. Germline trimming cut 3 bases from V and 4 bases from J; bases unmatched to any gene: 5. The CDR3 nucleotides read TGTGCCATCAGTGAAGGGAGGGTATCAGAGACCCAGTACTTC. Amino acid sequence: CAISEGRVSETQYF.

V and J are TRBV6-2 or TRBV6-3 and TRBJ1-2; maybe TRBD1 (6 bases). Trimming cost V 2 bases and J 4 bases, with 11 bases left between them. Germline assignment: CDR1 MNHEY and CDR2 SVGEGT. The length of the CDR3 is 14 residues. The chain's CDR3 is CASSYPDSGYGYTF. CDR3 nucleotide sequence: TGTGCCAGCAGTTACCCGGACAGTGGCTATGGCTACACCTTC.

The rearrangement uses TRBV11-2 and TRBJ2-4, with unresolved D. With 1 base removed from V and 0 bases from J, the gap between germline ends came to 13 bases. The CDR3 totals 17 residues. The V gene's germline CDR1 is SGHAT and CDR2 FQNNGV. The DNA for the CDR3 is TGTGCCAGCAGCTTAGGTCCAGACCCCTTAGCCAAAAACATTCAGTACTTC. Amino acid sequence: CASSLGPDPLAKNIQYF.

V is TRBV27 and J is TRBJ2-2, with TRBD1 as a possible D gene (6 bases). The germline V gene encodes CDR1 MNHEY and CDR2 SMNVEV (reference sequence). V shed 4 bases and J shed 4 bases, with 10 bases lying between them. This CDR3 spans 14 amino acids. The CDR3 region is CASSSGGSTGELFF. The CDR3 DNA reads TGTGCCAGCAGTTCTGGGGGCAGCACCGGGGAGCTGTTTTTT.

This clonotype has more than one count but fewer than ten. V is TRBV7-8 and J is TRBJ1-2; 7 positions match TRBD1. After removal of 5 bases from V and 5 bases from J, the junction contained 17 bases not matched to a gene. This CDR3 spans 17 amino acids. Germline V gene sequence: CDR1 SGHVS, CDR2 FQNEAQ. The CDR3 here is CASSLGGKSGTFYGYTF. The CDR3, as DNA: TGTGCCAGCAGCCTAGGGGGCAAATCGGGAACATTTTATGGCTACACCTTC.

This chain uses TRBV7-2 with TRBJ2-5, with D unresolved. The CDR3 runs 12 residues. Germline V gene lookup returns CDR1 SGHTA and CDR2 FQGNSA. With 8 bases removed from V and 5 bases from J, the gap between germline ends came to 12 bases. The CDR3 loop reads CASGIYGETQYF. DNA for the CDR3: TGTGCCAGCGGCATTTATGGCGAGACCCAGTACTTC. The full variable domain, its missing parts supplied by reference TRBV7-2 and TRBJ2-5, is GAGVSQSPSNKVTEKGKDVELRCDPISGHTALYWYRQSLGQGLEFLIYFQGNSAPDKSGLPSDRFSAERTGGSVSTLTIQRTQQEDSAVYLCASGIYGETQYFGPGTRLLVL.

The table lists this clonotype with a few counts. The CDR3 spells CSAKTAGNTEAFF. The CDR3 DNA follows: TGCAGTGCCAAGACAGCGGGGAACACTGAAGCTTTCTTT. The chain recombines TRBV20-1 with TRBJ1-1; D may be TRBD1 (5 bases). The length of the CDR3 is 13 residues. Trimming stripped 6 bases from V and 1 base from J, with 12 bases between. In germline, CDR1 is DFQATT, CDR2 SNEGSKA (reference sequence).

This chain links TRBV9 with TRBJ2-7; unclear D gene. Germline values: CDR1 SGDLS, CDR2 YYNGEE. The V gene lost 0 bases and the J gene lost 2 bases, with 3 bases spanning the gap. This CDR3 region has 12 residues. This chain's CDR3 is CASSVVTYEQYF. For the CDR3, the DNA is TGTGCCAGCAGCGTAGTCACCTACGAGCAGTACTTC. Full variable domain (missing parts from reference TRBV9 and TRBJ2-7): DSGVTQTPKHLITATGQRVTLRCSPRSGDLSVYWYQQSLDQGLQFLIQYYNGEERAKGNILERFSAQQFPDLHSELNLSSLELGDSALYFCASSVVTYEQYFGPGTRLTVT.

J is TRBJ2-5 and V is TRBV10-3, with 8 bases lining up with TRBD1. The end of the DNA is better explained by TRBJ2-7, so the J call may be wrong. CDR3 length: 14 residues. CDR1 and CDR2 from the germline V gene are ENHRY and SYGVKD. The CDR3 DNA reads TGTGCCATCAGTGGCTGGACAGGGTCTGGCGAGCAGTACTTC. Translating gives CAISGWTGSGEQYF.

The rearrangement joins TRBV18 to TRBJ2-5; D may be TRBD1 (6 bases). V was cut by 8 bases and J by 2 bases, with 18 bases left in between. This CDR3 is built from 15 residues. Germline values: CDR1 KGHSH, CDR2 LQKENI. CDR3 loop: CASATQPDSQETQYF. CDR3 nucleotide sequence: TGTGCCAGCGCGACTCAGCCGGACAGTCAAGAGACCCAGTACTTC.

The genes are TRBV29-1 and TRBJ2-4, with TRBD1 as a possible D gene (5 bases). The tail of the sequence fits TRBJ2-7 better, so the J call may be wrong. The V gene's germline CDR1 is SQVTM and CDR2 ANQGSEA. The CDR3 consists of 11 residues. This CDR3 is CSGTNTYEQYF. The CDR3 DNA sequence: TGCAGCGGGACAAATACCTACGAGCAGTACTTC.

This clonotype has a handful of counts. This chain joins TRBV10-2 and TRBJ2-1; 12 bases are shared with TRBD2. The trim removed 3 bases at V and 3 bases at J, leaving 6 bases unmatched. CDR1 and CDR2 from the germline V gene are WSHSY and SAAADI. The CDR3 covers 17 residues. CDR3 in DNA: TGCGCCAGCAGTGATCCAAGACTAGCGGGAGTCTACAATGAGCAGTTCTTC. Protein sequence: CASSDPRLAGVYNEQFF.

In regard to this clonotype: An end of the junction differs from the germline gene, which may be a read error. This chain joins TRBV5-6 and TRBJ1-1; D is unresolved. The CDR3 sequence is 13 residues long. The germline gives CDR1 SGHDT, CDR2 YYEEEE. The CDR3 sequence is CVSSLRGNTEAFF. CDR3 sequence (DNA): TGTGTCAGCAGCTTACGTGGGAACACTGAAGCTTTCTTT.

The J gene is TRBJ1-2, the V gene TRBV9, with D possibly matching TRBD1 (5 bases). This CDR3 contains 14 residues. Trimming pared 4 bases from V and 5 bases from J, leaving 15 bases between. Germline V gene lookup returns CDR1 SGDLS and CDR2 YYNGEE. The CDR3 bases are TGTGCCAGCAGCTTGGGGCAGGGCACATATGGCTACACCTTC. Translation gives CASSLGQGTYGYTF.

V usage is TRBV20-1 and J usage is TRBJ2-3, with D perhaps TRBD1 or TRBD2 (5 bases each). Germline loops: CDR1 DFQATT, CDR2 SNEGSKA (reference sequence). CDR3 length equals 15 residues. Trimming removed 6 bases from V and 3 bases from J, with 19 bases in between. CDR3 coding DNA: TGCAGTGCAGAGGGGCAGGGCATGGGGACAGATACGCAGTATTTT. It translates to CSAEGQGMGTDTQYF.